The 18 T cell receptor beta chains below all came from one sample that was sequenced in a study of Ad26.COV2.S vaccination and SARS-CoV-2 variants. Method: immunoSEQ multiplex PCR; TCRdb's copy keeps in-frame clones and lacks some. In the table there are 300,000 to 400,000 clones, 87% of which are singletons. The treatment: 19 received Ad26.COV2.S at low or high dose, single or two shots; several received placebo; per-sample allocation not given. At day 63 after the first vaccine or placebo injection, samples were drawn. The sequencing used peripheral blood, collected in a trial of Ad26.COV2.S vaccine versus placebo. These receptor sequences come from a person aged 18-60 years who received the Ad26.COV2.S COVID-19 vaccine or a placebo.

This chain uses TRBV25-1 with TRBJ2-7, with TRBD2 as a possible D gene (7 bases). From germline, CDR1 is MGHDK and CDR2 SYGVNS. This CDR3 contains 14 residues. V dropped 2 bases and J dropped 2 bases, with 10 bases sitting between them. CDR3 protein: CASSERGGAYEQYF. Here the CDR3 DNA reads TGTGCCAGCAGTGAAAGAGGGGGGGCCTACGAGCAGTACTTC.

The chain has TRBV6-2 or TRBV6-3 and TRBJ1-2, with a possible D match to TRBD1 (5 bases). Germline V CDR1 and CDR2: MNHEY, SVGEGT. The CDR3 contains 16 residues. Trimming stripped 0 bases from V and 3 bases from J, with 14 bases between. The CDR3, as DNA: TGTGCCAGCAGTTACTCGGGGGGACGATTTTACTATGGCTACACCTTC. Protein sequence: CASSYSGGRFYYGYTF.

This sequence joins TRBV18 and TRBJ1-4, with TRBD1 matching 8 bases. V was pared by 2 bases and J by 5 bases, with 7 bases of the junction left unmatched. The V gene's germline CDR1 is KGHSH and CDR2 LQKENI. The CDR3 is 16 amino acids. The CDR3 protein is CASSPLQGESNEKLFF. Here the CDR3 DNA reads TGTGCCAGCTCACCATTACAGGGGGAATCGAATGAAAAACTGTTTTTT.

This chain joins TRBV3-1 (or the pseudogene TRBV3-2) and TRBJ2-1, with 8 bases matching TRBD2. The J segment lost 1 base and the V segment lost 1 base, leaving 9 bases of the junction unmatched. The CDR3 covers 18 residues. CDR1 and CDR2 from the germline V gene are LGHDT and YNNKEL (reference sequence). Here the CDR3 DNA reads TGTGCCAGCAGCCAAGCCCGGGCGGGGGGACGATCCTACAATGAGCAGTTCTTC. Translated: CASSQARAGGRSYNEQFF.

The V call is TRBV11-3, the J call TRBJ1-6, with TRBD1 as a possible D gene (6 bases). The V and J ends lost 5 bases and 5 bases respectively, with 16 bases between them. The CDR3 contains 16 residues. Per the germline V gene, CDR1 is SGHNT and CDR2 is YENEEA. Here the CDR3 DNA reads TGTGCCAGCAGCCCCATCGACAGGCGGAATAATTCACCCCTCCACTTT. The encoded protein is CASSPIDRRNNSPLHF.

The V call is TRBV9, the J call TRBJ2-7; possible D gene TRBD1, 7 bases. The germline gives CDR1 SGDLS, CDR2 YYNGEE. The CDR3 totals 15 residues. The germline V and J ends were trimmed by 0 bases and 4 bases, with 14 bases remaining between them. In DNA, the CDR3 is TGTGCCAGCAGCGTAGATCCTCAGGGGGGTTACGAGCAGTACTTC. Residues: CASSVDPQGGYEQYF.

The rearrangement joins TRBV6-4 to TRBJ2-7, with 8 bases that match TRBD1. This CDR3 spans 16 amino acids. J gave up 0 bases and V 1 base, and 5 bases lay outside the gene matches. Per the germline V gene, CDR1 is MRHNA and CDR2 is SNTAGT. DNA for the CDR3: TGTGCCAGCAGTGACTTTGGACAGGGAGGCTCCTACGAGCAGTACTTC. Encoded protein: CASSDFGQGGSYEQYF.

This rearrangement joins TRBV4-1 to TRBJ1-2; the D gene is possibly TRBD1 (6 bases). V shed 0 bases and J shed 4 bases, with 9 bases lying between them. The CDR3 totals 14 residues. Germline CDR1 MGHRA, CDR2 YSYEKL. CDR3 amino acids: CASSQEDRLYGYTF. For the CDR3, the DNA is TGCGCCAGCAGCCAAGAGGACAGACTCTATGGCTACACCTTC.

The chain joins TRBV5-1 to TRBJ2-7, with D possibly matching TRBD1 (6 bases). CDR3 length equals 16 residues. The germline V gene has CDR1 SGHRS and CDR2 YFSETQ. With 4 bases removed from V and 2 bases from J, the gap between germline ends came to 19 bases. CDR3 region: CASSDMTGVITYEQYF. CDR3 nucleotide sequence: TGCGCCAGCAGCGATATGACAGGAGTAATCACCTACGAGCAGTACTTC.

The chain carries TRBV28 and TRBJ1-2; D gene uncertain. CDR1 and CDR2 (germline): MDHEN, SYDVKM. Trimming left V 6 bases short and J 4 bases short, with 9 bases between. This CDR3 comprises 12 residues. Here the CDR3 DNA reads TGTGCCAGCAGGTTGGGTCCCTATGGCTACACCTTC. It is translated as CASRLGPYGYTF.

The chain combines TRBV6-5 with TRBJ2-2; 8 bases line up with TRBD1. Trimming cost V 5 bases and J 6 bases; bases outside gene matches: 5. The CDR3 length is 14 residues. The germline V gene encodes CDR1 MNHEY and CDR2 SVGAGI. CDR3 DNA: TGTGCCAGCAGTCCCAGGGGGCGGGCCGGGGAGCTGTTTTTT. Its protein product is CASSPRGRAGELFF.

This rearrangement joins TRBV4-2 to TRBJ2-7; 9 nucleotides align to TRBD2. This CDR3 is built from 16 residues. Germline V gives CDR1 LGHNA, CDR2 YNFKEQ. Unmatched junction bases numbered 7, after V lost 2 bases and J lost 2 bases. In nucleotides, the CDR3 is TGTGCCAGCAGCCAACCGATAGCGGGGGCGGCCTACGAGCAGTACTTC. It codes for CASSQPIAGAAYEQYF.

The genes are TRBV5-5 and TRBJ1-6; tentative D call: TRBD1 (6 bases). The CDR3 length is 16 residues. Germline V gene data show CDR1 as SGHKS and CDR2 as YYEKEE (reference sequence). Trimming took 4 bases from V and 7 from J, leaving 18 bases between them. In DNA, the CDR3 is TGTGCCAGCAGCCCCGAATTGACAGGTCAGAATTCACCCCTCCACTTT. Protein sequence: CASSPELTGQNSPLHF.

J is TRBJ1-2 and V is TRBV5-4, with TRBD1 as a possible D gene (6 bases). The CDR3 has 16 amino acids. V was trimmed by 4 bases and J by 6 bases, leaving 22 bases between them. Germline V CDR1 and CDR2: SGHNT, YYREEE (reference sequence). The CDR3 DNA follows: TGTGCCAGCAGCACACTCAAGACAGGAAGTTTTGATGGCTACACCTTC. It encodes CASSTLKTGSFDGYTF. Using reference TRBV5-4 and TRBJ1-2 for the parts outside the CDR3, the full variable domain is ETGVTQSPTHLIKTRGQQVTLRCSSQSGHNTVSWYQQALGQGPQFIFQYYREEENGRGNFPPRFSGLQFPNYSSELNVNALELDDSALYLCASSTLKTGSFDGYTFGSGTRLTVV.

In this sample, this clone turned up once. The rearrangement links TRBV30 to TRBJ2-2, with 7 bases aligning to TRBD1. The CDR3 is 15 amino acids. Germline loops: CDR1 GTSNPN, CDR2 SVGIG (reference sequence). CDR3 amino acids: CAKTSGTANTGELFF. The CDR3 nucleotides read TGTGCTAAAACCTCCGGGACAGCGAACACCGGGGAGCTGTTTTTT.

This chain joins TRBV9 and TRBJ2-5, with D possibly called TRBD1 or TRBD2 (5 bases each). Germline V gives CDR1 SGDLS, CDR2 YYNGEE. The CDR3 totals 15 residues. The V end was cut by 0 bases, the J end by 5 bases, with 14 bases between. CDR3 sequence reads: CASSVALGVGETQYF. CDR3 bases: TGTGCCAGCAGCGTAGCTTTGGGGGTAGGGGAGACCCAGTACTTC.

The genes are TRBV18 and TRBJ1-1, with a tentative D call TRBD1 (5 bases). CDR3 size: 14 residues. V shed 2 bases and J shed 1 base, with 8 bases lying between them. CDR1 is KGHSH, CDR2 LQKENI, per germline. The CDR3 nucleotides read TGTGCCAGCTCACCATCAGGGCAGAACACTGAAGCTTTCTTT. Residues: CASSPSGQNTEAFF.

This sequence joins TRBV5-1 and TRBJ2-1; 10 bases agree with TRBD2. Trimming removed 0 bases from V and 4 bases from J; junction bases left unmatched: 13. This CDR3 has 19 amino acids. Germline loops: CDR1 SGHRS, CDR2 YFSETQ. The CDR3 DNA is TGCGCCAGCAGCTTGGTGGTCGGTGTGGTAGCGGGGGGTTACAATGAGCAGTTCTTC. Amino acid sequence: CASSLVVGVVAGGYNEQFF.